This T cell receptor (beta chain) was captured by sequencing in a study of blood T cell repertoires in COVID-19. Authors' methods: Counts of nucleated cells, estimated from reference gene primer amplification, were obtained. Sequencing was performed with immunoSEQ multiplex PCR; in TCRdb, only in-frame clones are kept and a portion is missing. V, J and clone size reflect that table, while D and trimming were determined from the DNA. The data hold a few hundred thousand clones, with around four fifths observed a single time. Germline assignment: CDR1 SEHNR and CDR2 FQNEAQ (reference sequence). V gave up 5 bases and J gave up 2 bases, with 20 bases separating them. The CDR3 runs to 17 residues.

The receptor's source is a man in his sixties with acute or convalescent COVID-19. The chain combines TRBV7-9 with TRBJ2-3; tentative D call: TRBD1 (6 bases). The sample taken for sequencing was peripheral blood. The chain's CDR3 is CASSRGGEGPSTDTQYF. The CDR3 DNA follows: TGTGCCAGCAGCCGAGGGGGAGAGGGACCATCCACAGATACGCAGTATTTT.